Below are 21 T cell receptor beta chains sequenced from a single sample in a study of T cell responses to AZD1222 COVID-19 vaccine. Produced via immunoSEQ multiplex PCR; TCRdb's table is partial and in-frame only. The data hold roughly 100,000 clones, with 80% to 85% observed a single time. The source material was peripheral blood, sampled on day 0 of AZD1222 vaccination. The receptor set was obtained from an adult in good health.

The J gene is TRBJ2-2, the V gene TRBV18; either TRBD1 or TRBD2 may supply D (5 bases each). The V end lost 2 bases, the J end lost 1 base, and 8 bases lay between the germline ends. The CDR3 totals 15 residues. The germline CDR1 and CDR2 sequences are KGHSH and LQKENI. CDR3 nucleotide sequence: TGTGCCAGCTCACCAGGGACCGTGAACACCGGGGAGCTGTTTTTT. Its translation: CASSPGTVNTGELFF. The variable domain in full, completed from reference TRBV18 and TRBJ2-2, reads NAGVMQNPRHLVRRRGQEARLRCSPMKGHSHVYWYRQLPEEGLKFMVYLQKENIIDESGMPKERFSAEFPKEGPSILRIQQVVRGDSAAYFCASSPGTVNTGELFFGEGSRLTVL.

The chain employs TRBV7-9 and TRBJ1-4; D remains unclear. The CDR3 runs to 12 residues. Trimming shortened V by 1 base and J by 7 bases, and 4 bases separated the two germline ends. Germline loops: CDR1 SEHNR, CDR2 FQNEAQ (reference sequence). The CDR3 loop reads CASSLGPEKLFF. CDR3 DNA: TGTGCCAGCAGCTTAGGCCCTGAAAAACTGTTTTTT.

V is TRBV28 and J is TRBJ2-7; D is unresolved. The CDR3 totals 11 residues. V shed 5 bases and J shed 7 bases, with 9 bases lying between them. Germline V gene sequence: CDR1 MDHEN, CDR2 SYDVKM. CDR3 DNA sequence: TGTGCCAGCAGTGCGAGTTGGGAGCAGTACTTC. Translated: CASSASWEQYF.

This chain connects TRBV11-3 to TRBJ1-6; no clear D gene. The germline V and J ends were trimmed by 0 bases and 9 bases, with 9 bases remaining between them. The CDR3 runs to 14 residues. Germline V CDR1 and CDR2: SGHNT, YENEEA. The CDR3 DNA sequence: TGTGCCAGCAGCTTAGAATTTTTGGTTTCACCCCTCCACTTT. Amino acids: CASSLEFLVSPLHF. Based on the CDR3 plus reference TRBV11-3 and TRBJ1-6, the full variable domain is EAGVVQSPRYKIIEKKQPVAFWCNPISGHNTLYWYLQNLGQGPELLIRYENEEAVDDSQLPKDRFSAERLKGVDSTLKIQPAELGDSAVYLCASSLEFLVSPLHFGNGTRLTVT.

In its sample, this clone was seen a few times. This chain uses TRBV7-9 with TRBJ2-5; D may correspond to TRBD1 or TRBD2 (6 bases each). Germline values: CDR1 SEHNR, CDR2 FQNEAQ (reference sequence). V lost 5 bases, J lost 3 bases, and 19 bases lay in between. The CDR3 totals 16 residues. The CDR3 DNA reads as TGTGCCAGCAGCCCCGTCCATGGGGGGCCCGAAGAGACCCAGTACTTC. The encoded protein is CASSPVHGGPEETQYF.

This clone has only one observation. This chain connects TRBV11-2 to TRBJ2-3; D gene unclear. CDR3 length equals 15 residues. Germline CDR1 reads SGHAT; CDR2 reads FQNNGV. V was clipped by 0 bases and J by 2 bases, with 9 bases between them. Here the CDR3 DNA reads TGTGCCAGCAGCTTAGACAGGATGGCCACAGATACGCAGTATTTT. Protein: CASSLDRMATDTQYF. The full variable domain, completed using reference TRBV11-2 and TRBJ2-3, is EAGVAQSPRYKIIEKRQSVAFWCNPISGHATLYWYQQILGQGPKLLIQFQNNGVVDDSQLPKDRFSAERLKGVDSTLKIQPAKLEDSAVYLCASSLDRMATDTQYFGPGTRLTVL.

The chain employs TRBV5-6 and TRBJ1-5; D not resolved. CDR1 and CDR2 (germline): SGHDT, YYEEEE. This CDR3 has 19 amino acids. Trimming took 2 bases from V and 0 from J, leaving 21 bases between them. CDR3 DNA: TGTGCCAGCAGCTTTGGCCCAACTAACGTCGCTTTTAGCAATCAGCCCCAGCATTTT. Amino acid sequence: CASSFGPTNVAFSNQPQHF.

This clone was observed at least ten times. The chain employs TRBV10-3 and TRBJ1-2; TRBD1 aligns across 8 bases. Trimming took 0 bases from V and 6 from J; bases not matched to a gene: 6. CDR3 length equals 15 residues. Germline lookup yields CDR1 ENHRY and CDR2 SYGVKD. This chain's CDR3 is CAISESGQGAHGYTF. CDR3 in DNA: TGTGCCATCAGTGAGTCGGGTCAGGGGGCCCATGGCTACACCTTC.

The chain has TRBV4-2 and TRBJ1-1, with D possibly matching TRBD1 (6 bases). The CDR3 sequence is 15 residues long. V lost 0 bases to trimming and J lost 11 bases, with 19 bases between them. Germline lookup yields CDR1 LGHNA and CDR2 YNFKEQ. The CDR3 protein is CASSQERGGPWVAFF. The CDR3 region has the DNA TGTGCCAGCAGCCAAGAACGAGGGGGGCCCTGGGTTGCTTTCTTT.

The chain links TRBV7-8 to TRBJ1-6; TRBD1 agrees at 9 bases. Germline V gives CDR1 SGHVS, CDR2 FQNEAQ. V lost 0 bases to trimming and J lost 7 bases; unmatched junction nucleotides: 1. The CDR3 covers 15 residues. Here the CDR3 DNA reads TGTGCCAGCAGCTTAGCAGGACAGGGGAATTCACCCCTCCACTTT. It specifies CASSLAGQGNSPLHF.

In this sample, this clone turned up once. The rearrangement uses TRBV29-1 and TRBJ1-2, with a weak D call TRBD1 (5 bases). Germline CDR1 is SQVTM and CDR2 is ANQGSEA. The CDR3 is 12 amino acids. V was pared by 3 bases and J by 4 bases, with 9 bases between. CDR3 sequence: CSVDRASYGYTF. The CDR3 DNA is TGCAGCGTTGACAGGGCAAGCTATGGCTACACCTTC.

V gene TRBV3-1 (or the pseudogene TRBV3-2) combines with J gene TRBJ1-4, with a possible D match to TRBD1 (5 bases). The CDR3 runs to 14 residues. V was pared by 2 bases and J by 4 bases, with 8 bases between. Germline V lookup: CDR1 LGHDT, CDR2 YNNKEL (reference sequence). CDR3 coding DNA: TGTGCCAGCAGCCAACAGGGTCTTAATGAAAAACTGTTTTTT. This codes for CASSQQGLNEKLFF.

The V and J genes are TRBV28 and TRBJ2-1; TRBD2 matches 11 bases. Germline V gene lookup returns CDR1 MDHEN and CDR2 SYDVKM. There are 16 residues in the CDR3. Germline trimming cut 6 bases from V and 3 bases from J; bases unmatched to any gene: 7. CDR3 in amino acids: CASRPQTSGSYNEQFF. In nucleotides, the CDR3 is TGTGCCAGCAGGCCACAAACTAGCGGGAGCTACAATGAGCAGTTCTTC.

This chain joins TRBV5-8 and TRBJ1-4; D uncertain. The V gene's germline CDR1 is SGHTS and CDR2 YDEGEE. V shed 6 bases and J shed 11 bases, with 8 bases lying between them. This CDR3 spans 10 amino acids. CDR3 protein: CASIGRKLFF. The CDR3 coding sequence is TGTGCCAGCATCGGGAGGAAACTGTTTTTT.

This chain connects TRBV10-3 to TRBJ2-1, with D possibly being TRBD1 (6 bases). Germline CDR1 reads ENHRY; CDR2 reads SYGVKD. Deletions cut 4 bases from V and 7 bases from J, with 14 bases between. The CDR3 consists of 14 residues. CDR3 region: CAISVEQGGNEQFF. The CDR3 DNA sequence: TGTGCCATCAGTGTAGAACAGGGTGGGAATGAGCAGTTCTTC.

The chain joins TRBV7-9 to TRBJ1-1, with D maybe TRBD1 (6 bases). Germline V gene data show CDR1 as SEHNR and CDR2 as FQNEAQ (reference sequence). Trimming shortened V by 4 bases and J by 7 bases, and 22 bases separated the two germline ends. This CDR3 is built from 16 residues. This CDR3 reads CASSSTLGALRGEAFF. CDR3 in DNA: TGTGCCAGCAGCTCCACCCTGGGGGCCCTTAGAGGTGAAGCTTTCTTT.

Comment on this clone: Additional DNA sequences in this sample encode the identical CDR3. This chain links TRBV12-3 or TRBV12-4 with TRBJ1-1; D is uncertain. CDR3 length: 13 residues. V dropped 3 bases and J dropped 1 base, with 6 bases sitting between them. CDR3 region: CASSLGGNTEAFF. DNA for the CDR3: TGTGCCAGCAGTTTGGGTGGGAACACTGAAGCTTTCTTT.

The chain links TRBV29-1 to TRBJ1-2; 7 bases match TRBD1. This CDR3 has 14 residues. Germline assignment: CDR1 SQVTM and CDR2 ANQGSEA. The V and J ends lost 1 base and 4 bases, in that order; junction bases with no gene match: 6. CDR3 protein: CSVEATGQTYGYTF. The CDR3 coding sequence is TGCAGCGTTGAAGCCACGGGACAGACCTATGGCTACACCTTC.

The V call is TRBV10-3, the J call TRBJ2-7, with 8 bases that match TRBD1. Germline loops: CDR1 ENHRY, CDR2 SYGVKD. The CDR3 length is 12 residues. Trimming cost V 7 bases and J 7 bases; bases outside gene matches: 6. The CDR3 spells CAINRGVGEQYF. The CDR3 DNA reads TGTGCCATCAACAGGGGGGTTGGAGAGCAGTACTTC.

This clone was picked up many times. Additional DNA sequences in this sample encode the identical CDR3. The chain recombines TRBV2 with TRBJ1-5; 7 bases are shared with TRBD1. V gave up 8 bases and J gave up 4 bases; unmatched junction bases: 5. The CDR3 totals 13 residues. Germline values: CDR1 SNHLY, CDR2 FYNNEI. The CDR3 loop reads CASSGQENQPQHF. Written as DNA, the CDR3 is TGTGCCAGCTCTGGACAGGAAAATCAGCCCCAGCATTTT.

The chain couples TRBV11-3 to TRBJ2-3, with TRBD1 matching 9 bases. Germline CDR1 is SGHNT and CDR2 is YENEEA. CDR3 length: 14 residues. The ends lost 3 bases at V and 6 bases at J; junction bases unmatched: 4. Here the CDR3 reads CASSLGTGSDTQYF. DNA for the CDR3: TGTGCCAGCAGCTTGGGGACAGGGTCGGATACGCAGTATTTT.